Included here is one T cell receptor beta chain sequence, with context. The sample is drawn from a study of CD8 T cells in Susac syndrome. Germline V gives CDR1 SGHTA, CDR2 FQGNSA. The CDR3 consists of 15 residues. Trimming cost V 4 bases and J 3 bases; bases outside gene matches: 9. The authors reverse transcribed about 0.5 to 1 ug RNA with random hexamers. TCRdb re-called the immunoSEQ multiplex PCR reads with MiXCR, one entry per CDR3 protein. The data show about 300,000 distinct CDR3 sequences, 89% seen once. The clonotype comes from a human donor with multiple sclerosis. The material sequenced was CD8+ T cells from PBMCs. The rearrangement links TRBV7-2 to TRBJ2-7, with 7 bases aligning to TRBD2. Here the CDR3 DNA reads TGTGCCAGCAGCTCATATACTAGCGAGGGCTACGAGCAGTACTTC. The encoded protein is CASSSYTSEGYEQYF.